This paragraph reports one T cell receptor (beta chain). The data derive from a study of blood T cells in healthy people across ages. The germline V gene has CDR1 SGHTA and CDR2 FQGNSA. Trimming took 5 bases from V and 8 from J, leaving 12 bases between them. The CDR3 is 12 amino acids. A second PCR, run for about 7 to 11 cycles, used a sample-barcoded 5' primer plus a J-beta primer mix. One entry per CDR3 protein, called by TCRdb with MiXCR from the 5' RACE reads. The sample contains 630,000 or so distinct CDR3 sequences, approximately 30% of which appear only once. This TCR was recovered from a woman aged 80 or over in good health. Sequencing was performed on blood. The chain joins TRBV7-2 to TRBJ1-1, with D uncertain. CDR3 in amino acids: CASSLIGLEAFF. In DNA form, the CDR3 reads TGTGCCAGCAGCCTGATCGGGTTAGAAGCTTTCTTT.